The next 8 T cell receptor beta chains were all read from a single sample in a study of blood T cells in healthy people across ages (dated by TCRdb to between 2014 and 2017). The library was produced with 5' RACE. Sequencing instrument: Illumina HiSeq 2500. The second PCR ran for roughly 7 to 12 cycles and used a J-beta primer mix along with a sample-barcoded 5' primer. TCRdb passed the public sequencing reads through fastp at Q25 and MiXCR, retaining productive beta sequences. Rows merge per CDR3 protein into single entries with the most common DNA and genes. Present in this sample are fewer than 1,200,000 distinct CDR3 sequences, about 23% of which were seen just once. Together, the top ten hold 0.65% to 0.75% of the sample. Another study also made use of these data, one on T cells of mothers and their children.

The sample consisted of blood. These receptors were obtained from a girl aged 2 to 9 in good health.

The chain recombines TRBV2 with TRBJ2-3; tentatively, D is TRBD2 (6 bases). The V gene's germline CDR1 is SNHLY and CDR2 FYNNEI. The V end lost 4 bases, the J end lost 0 bases, and 11 bases lay between the germline ends. CDR3 length equals 15 residues. The CDR3 region has the DNA TGTGCCAGCAGTGGAGTAGCGGCCAGCACAGATACGCAGTATTTT. Residues: CASSGVAASTDTQYF.

The chain recombines TRBV10-2 with TRBJ2-4; TRBD1 is a possible D gene (5 bases). The CDR3 runs to 14 residues. Trimming left V 11 bases short and J 0 bases short, with 14 bases between. The germline gives CDR1 WSHSY, CDR2 SAAADI. In DNA, the CDR3 is TGCGCCGGGGCTGACAGTCTAGCCAAAAACATTCAGTACTTC. Translating it yields CAGADSLAKNIQYF.

J is TRBJ1-2 and V is TRBV14; no clear D gene. Trimming shortened V by 4 bases and J by 5 bases, and 14 bases separated the two germline ends. In germline, CDR1 is SGHDN, CDR2 FVKESK. This CDR3 contains 14 residues. CDR3 sequence reads: CASSPVHPPYGYTF. The CDR3 DNA sequence: TGTGCCAGCAGCCCCGTCCACCCTCCTTATGGCTACACCTTC.

This chain joins TRBV4-3 and TRBJ2-3, with 8 positions matching TRBD2. Germline V gives CDR1 LGHNA, CDR2 YSLEER. J lost 5 bases, V lost 0 bases, and 7 bases had no gene match. CDR3 length equals 16 residues. CDR3 residues: CASSQDRRGGRDTQYF. The CDR3 nucleotides are TGCGCCAGCAGCCAAGATCGACGGGGGGGCCGAGATACGCAGTATTTT.

This rearrangement joins TRBV9 to TRBJ2-5; perhaps TRBD2 as D (6 bases). CDR3 size: 14 residues. Germline CDR1 reads SGDLS; CDR2 reads YYNGEE. V was shortened by 2 bases and J by 5 bases, with 13 bases between the two germline ends. In DNA, the CDR3 is TGTGCCAGCAGCGTTGGGGGGAATCAGGAGACCCAGTACTTC. Protein sequence: CASSVGGNQETQYF.

The CDR3 nucleotides are TGTGCCAGCAGCCAAGTAAAAGGGGAGCAGTTCTTC. It is translated as CASSQVKGEQFF. This chain connects TRBV3-1 to TRBJ2-1; D not certain. The CDR3 totals 12 residues. V was pared by 1 base and J by 10 bases, with 8 bases between. Per germline, CDR1 LGHDT and CDR2 YNNKEL (reference sequence).

J is TRBJ1-1 and V is TRBV28, with a possible D match to TRBD1 (5 bases). The CDR3 totals 19 residues. V was shortened by 3 bases and J by 3 bases, with 26 bases between the two germline ends. CDR1 and CDR2 from the germline V gene are MDHEN and SYDVKM. The CDR3 DNA sequence: TGTGCCAGCAGTTTCCCTCCCGGTGGGGGACCTCGGGTCGACACTGAAGCTTTCTTT. The encoded protein is CASSFPPGGGPRVDTEAFF. The full variable domain, with the rest looked up from reference TRBV28 and TRBJ1-1, is DVKVTQSSRYLVKRTGEKVFLECVQDMDHENMFWYRQDPGLGLRLIYFSYDVKMKEKGDIPEGYSVSREKKERFSLILESASTNQTSMYLCASSFPPGGGPRVDTEAFFGQGTRLTVV.

This clonotype was detected a few times. The chain links TRBV7-2 to TRBJ2-5, with 7 bases fitting TRBD1. The CDR3 extends over 15 amino acids. The V segment lost 2 bases and the J segment 1 base; nucleotides outside the gene matches: 4. The germline CDR1 and CDR2 sequences are SGHTA and FQGNSA. CDR3 sequence (DNA): TGTGCCAGCAGCTTATGGGGACAGCTCCAAGAGACCCAGTACTTC. Translated, it gives CASSLWGQLQETQYF.